This is a list of T cell receptor beta chains from one sample in a study of T cells in Graves' hyperthyroidism and ophthalmopathy. MiXCR, run by TCRdb on the multiplex PCR reads, gives a single entry per CDR3 protein. The table includes hundreds of thousands of distinct CDR3 sequences, roughly 21% detected once. The specimen was blood. These receptors originate from a man aged 40-50 years with Graves' ophthalmopathy. Both conserved end residues are part of each CDR3. Fields, in order: J gene, D gene, clone size, V gene, CDR3 protein, CDR3 DNA. The D gene is left open where the match is weak. Size values are once, few and many counts, or a class for expanded clones, and some rows have none.

TRBJ1-5 | NA | NA | TRBV12-3/TRBV12-4 | CASSFGGYQPQHF | TGTGCCAGCAGTTTTGGGGGATATCAGCCCCAGCATTTT
TRBJ1-1 | TRBD1 | few | TRBV6-1 | CASRVGDRERTEAFF | TGTGCCAGCAGGGTCGGGGACAGGGAACGCACTGAAGCTTTCTTT
TRBJ2-7 | NA | many | TRBV3-1 | CASSPLGTEQYF | TGTGCCAGCAGCCCCCTGGGGACCGAGCAGTACTTC
TRBJ2-1 | NA | many | TRBV7-8 | CASSLGGAREQFF | TGTGCCAGCAGCTTAGGTGGCGCCCGGGAGCAGTTCTTC
TRBJ2-7 | TRBD2 | many | TRBV12-3/TRBV12-4 | CASRGKTSGPYEQYF | TGTGCCAGCAGGGGGAAGACTAGCGGGCCTTACGAGCAGTACTTC
TRBJ1-6 | TRBD1 | NA | TRBV20-1 | CSALPRQGWDSPLHF | TGCAGTGCACTACCACGACAGGGCTGGGATTCACCCCTCCACTTT
TRBJ2-1 | TRBD2 | NA | TRBV6-1 | CASTLAGVSYNEQFF | TGTGCCAGCACCCTAGCGGGGGTCTCCTACAATGAGCAGTTCTTC
TRBJ2-3 | NA | few | TRBV3-1 | CASSPRGPSVDDTQYF | TGTGCCAGCAGCCCCAGGGGCCCGAGCGTTGACGATACGCAGTATTTT
TRBJ2-5 | NA | many | TRBV2 | CASSEGGLGETQYF | TGTGCCAGCAGTGAAGGTGGCTTGGGGGAGACCCAGTACTTC
TRBJ2-3 | TRBD2 | few | TRBV6-2/TRBV6-3 | CASSHRWTRLTDTQYF | TGTGCCAGCAGCCACAGGTGGACTAGACTAACAGATACGCAGTATTTT
TRBJ2-1 | TRBD2 | few | TRBV27 | CASSLEREGLFEQFF | TGTGCCAGCAGTTTAGAGCGGGAGGGCCTTTTTGAGCAGTTCTTC
TRBJ2-3 | TRBD2 | many | TRBV5-1 | CASSLRGTRTDTQYF | TGCGCCAGCAGCTTGAGGGGGACTAGAACAGATACGCAGTATTTT
TRBJ2-3 | NA | NA | TRBV19 | CASRKGLNTDTQYF | TGTGCCAGTAGGAAAGGACTAAACACAGATACGCAGTATTTT
TRBJ2-3 | TRBD2 | NA | TRBV4-1 | CASSQVSTLAVGTDTQYF | TGCGCCAGCAGCCAAGTTTCGACCCTAGCGGTCGGCACAGATACGCAGTATTTT
TRBJ2-1 | TRBD1 | NA | TRBV12-3/TRBV12-4 | CASSQDRVNEQFF | TGTGCCAGCAGTCAAGACAGGGTCAATGAGCAGTTCTTC
TRBJ2-7 | TRBD2 | many | TRBV20-1 | CSARVASGVYEQYF | TGCAGTGCTAGAGTGGCTAGCGGGGTGTACGAGCAGTACTTC